The rows below give T cell receptor beta chains drawn from one sample of a study of regulatory T cells in long-lasting Graves disease. TCRdb reprocessed the multiplex PCR reads with MiXCR, giving one entry per CDR3 protein. The sample has a few hundred thousand distinct CDR3 sequences, 23% seen once. The source material was peripheral blood mononuclear cells (PBMCs), sampled when the disease was refractory, from a patient treated with antithyroid drugs. Source of these receptors: a female donor with Graves disease. CDR3s include the opening cysteine and the closing phenylalanine or tryptophan. The D gene is left open where the match is weak. The size field is filled for only some rows; it gives once, few, many or a size class.

size: many; V: TRBV6-1; J: TRBJ2-5; D: .; CDR3: CASSEEAGQAWETQYF; DNA: TGTGCCAGCAGCGAAGAAGCGGGACAGGCTTGGGAGACCCAGTACTTC
size: .; V: TRBV6-1; J: TRBJ1-3; D: .; CDR3: CGVGQGTSGNTIYF; DNA: TGTGGGGTCGGGCAGGGCACCTCTGGAAACACCATATATTTT
size: .; V: TRBV19; J: TRBJ1-1; D: .; CDR3: CASSIAANTEAFF; DNA: TGTGCCAGTAGTATTGCAGCGAACACTGAAGCTTTCTTT
size: .; V: TRBV16; J: TRBJ1-5; D: TRBD1; CDR3: CASSQSRQGAQPQHF; DNA: TGTGCCAGCAGCCAATCAAGACAGGGGGCCCAGCCCCAGCATTTT
size: .; V: TRBV11-2; J: TRBJ2-2; D: .; CDR3: CASSFSSGNTGELFF; DNA: TGTGCCAGCAGCTTTTCGTCGGGGAACACCGGGGAGCTGTTTTTT
size: .; V: TRBV18; J: TRBJ1-1; D: .; CDR3: CASSPFGTPNTEAFF; DNA: TGTGCCAGCTCACCATTCGGGACACCAAACACTGAAGCTTTCTTT
size: .; V: TRBV19; J: TRBJ1-1; D: .; CDR3: CASSIEAGRTEAFF; DNA: TGTGCCAGTAGTATAGAGGCGGGACGGACTGAAGCTTTCTTT
size: .; V: TRBV20-1; J: TRBJ1-2; D: .; CDR3: CSARGSREDGYTF; DNA: TGCAGTGCTAGGGGCAGTAGGGAAGATGGCTACACCTTC
size: .; V: TRBV3-1; J: TRBJ2-1; D: TRBD2; CDR3: CASSRAGGPNNEQFF; DNA: TGTGCCAGCAGCCGAGCGGGAGGGCCGAACAATGAGCAGTTCTTC
size: .; V: TRBV7-8; J: TRBJ2-5; D: TRBD2; CDR3: CASSFAAGALGTQYF; DNA: TGTGCCAGCAGCTTTGCAGCGGGAGCTTTAGGGACCCAGTACTTC
size: few; V: TRBV30; J: TRBJ1-2; D: .; CDR3: CAWYGYGYTF; DNA: TGTGCCTGGTACGGCTATGGCTACACCTTC
size: .; V: TRBV12-3/TRBV12-4; J: TRBJ1-2; D: .; CDR3: CASSLGWGNYGYTF; DNA: TGTGCCAGCAGTTTAGGATGGGGGAACTATGGCTACACCTTC
size: few; V: TRBV12-3/TRBV12-4; J: TRBJ1-1; D: .; CDR3: CASGSSDSNTEAFF; DNA: TGTGCCAGCGGTTCTTCGGACAGTAACACTGAAGCTTTCTTT
size: many; V: TRBV28; J: TRBJ2-7; D: .; CDR3: CASRPPGPAIYEQYF; DNA: TGTGCCAGCAGGCCGCCGGGACCGGCGATCTACGAGCAGTACTTC
size: many; V: TRBV12-3/TRBV12-4; J: TRBJ1-1; D: TRBD1; CDR3: CASSLQGDTEAFF; DNA: TGTGCCAGCAGTTTACAGGGGGACACTGAAGCTTTCTTT